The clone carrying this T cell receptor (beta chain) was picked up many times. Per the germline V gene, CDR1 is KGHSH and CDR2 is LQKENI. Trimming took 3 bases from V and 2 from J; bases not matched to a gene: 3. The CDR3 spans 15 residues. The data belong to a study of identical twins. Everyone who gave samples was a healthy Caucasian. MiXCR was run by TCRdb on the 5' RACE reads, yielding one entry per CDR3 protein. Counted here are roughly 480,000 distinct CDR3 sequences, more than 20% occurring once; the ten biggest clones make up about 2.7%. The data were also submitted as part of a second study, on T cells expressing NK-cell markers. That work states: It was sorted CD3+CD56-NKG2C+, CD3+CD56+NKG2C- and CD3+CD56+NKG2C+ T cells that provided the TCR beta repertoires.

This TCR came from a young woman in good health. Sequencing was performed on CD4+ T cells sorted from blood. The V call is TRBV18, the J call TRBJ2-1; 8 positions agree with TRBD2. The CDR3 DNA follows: TGTGCCAGCTCACCCGCACTAGCGGCCTACAATGAGCAGTTCTTC. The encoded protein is CASSPALAAYNEQFF.